This TCR beta chain was recorded in a study of Ad26.COV2.S vaccination and SARS-CoV-2 variants. General study results and limits: Spike-specific CD8+ and CD4+ T cell responses reportedly showed substantial breadth after vaccination. The placebo group had lower spike-specific TCR breadth than the vaccine recipients did.

Of note for this clone: The antigen remains undetermined.

The method was immunoSEQ multiplex PCR; TCRdb's version includes in-frame clones alone and lacks a portion of them. This table holds under 150,000 clones, 80% to 90% found once. Trimming removed 5 bases from V and 5 bases from J; junction bases left unmatched: 4. This CDR3 region has 15 residues. CDR1 and CDR2 (germline): LNHDA, SQIVND (reference sequence). The receptor was derived from a human donor who had recovered from COVID-19. The J gene is TRBJ2-1, the V gene TRBV19; 12 bases agree with TRBD2. Sample: peripheral blood, taken after recovery from COVID-19. The CDR3 DNA follows: TGTGCCAGTAGTGTGACTAGCGGGGGCAACAATGAGCAGTTCTTC. Translation: CASSVTSGGNNEQFF.